This is a list of T cell receptor beta chains from one sample in a study of OX40 agonist ivuxolimab in advanced cancers. Assay used: immunoSEQ multiplex PCR; TCRdb lists only in-frame clones, some missing. Seen here are roughly 41,000 clones, around 85% observed once, and the top ten hold under 45%. The sequencing here drew on CD4+ or CD8+ T cells sorted from blood, taken in a trial of the OX40 agonist ivuxolimab. The receptor set was obtained from an adult with an advanced solid tumor such as melanoma, head and neck, liver or kidney cancer. The CDR3 runs from the conserved cysteine through the conserved F or W. Each record gives: V gene, J gene, D gene, clone size, CDR3 DNA, CDR3 protein. The D gene is left open where the match is weak. The size field is filled for only some rows; it gives once, few, many or a size class.

TRBV10-3,TRBJ2-2,.,.,TGTGCCATCAGCTGGGCTAGCGACCCGAACACCGGGGAGCTGTTTTTT,CAISWASDPNTGELFF
TRBV6-5,TRBJ1-3,.,few,TGTGCCAGCAGTTACTCTGCAGGGGATGGAAACACCATATATTTT,CASSYSAGDGNTIYF
TRBV6-1,TRBJ1-5,.,.,TGTGCCAGCAGTGCAGGGTCGGGTCAGCCCCAGCATTTT,CASSAGSGQPQHF
TRBV6-6,TRBJ1-1,.,once,TGTGCCAGCAGTCCACCAAGGGGGGTGAACACTGAAGCTTTCTTT,CASSPPRGVNTEAFF
TRBV2,TRBJ1-3,.,.,TGTGCCAGCAGCAGGGATTCTGGAAACACCATATATTTT,CASSRDSGNTIYF
TRBV6-1,TRBJ2-3,.,.,TGTGCCAGCTATCAGGGGGTAGCGGGCACAGATACGCAGTATTTT,CASYQGVAGTDTQYF
TRBV6-5,TRBJ2-7,.,.,TGTGCCAGCAGCTACAGCCAGGCCGGGAACGAGCAGTACTTC,CASSYSQAGNEQYF
TRBV6-1,TRBJ2-5,TRBD1,.,TGTGCCAGCAGTCACCAGAACAGGGGCGGCGAGACCCAGTACTTC,CASSHQNRGGETQYF
TRBV7-2,TRBJ2-7,.,.,TGTGCCAGCAGCTTGGGAACCACGGGAGAGCAGTACTTC,CASSLGTTGEQYF
TRBV5-1,TRBJ2-7,TRBD2,.,TGCGCCAGCAGCTTGGAGCGGGGGTACGAGCAGTACTTC,CASSLERGYEQYF
TRBV14,TRBJ2-6,TRBD2,.,TGTGCCAGCAGCCATCTAGCGGGATTGGGTGGGGCCAACGTCCTGACTTTC,CASSHLAGLGGANVLTF
TRBV6-6,TRBJ2-5,.,.,TGTGCCAGCAGTTACTCAGGCCAAGAGACCCAGTACTTC,CASSYSGQETQYF
TRBV5-1,TRBJ2-1,.,.,TGCGCCAGCAGCCCTATGACGGGGAGGAATGAGCAGTTCTTC,CASSPMTGRNEQFF
TRBV5-6,TRBJ1-2,.,.,TGTGCCAGCAGCTTGGTGGCAGGGAGTGGCTATGGCTACACCTTC,CASSLVAGSGYGYTF
TRBV7-6,TRBJ2-1,.,.,TGTGCCAGCAGCTTAGGGACGGGACGCAATGAGCAGTTCTTC,CASSLGTGRNEQFF
TRBV7-6,TRBJ2-5,.,.,TGTGCCAGCAGCTTACAAAGGGGGTACCAAGAGACCCAGTACTTC,CASSLQRGYQETQYF